The next 29 T cell receptor beta chains were all read from a single sample in a study of T cells after yellow fever vaccination. MiXCR was run by TCRdb on the 5' RACE reads, yielding one entry per CDR3 protein. The data hold 400,000 to 650,000 distinct CDR3 sequences, with just over 20% observed a single time. This material consisted of PBMCs, taken approximately 22 days after the first yellow fever vaccination. These receptors all come from a man younger than 30 who received the YFV17D yellow fever vaccine.

The rearrangement joins TRBV5-1 to TRBJ2-1; maybe TRBD2 (5 bases). The CDR3 covers 14 residues. Looked up from germline, CDR1 is SGHRS and CDR2 is YFSETQ. V was pared by 1 base and J by 8 bases, with 13 bases between. The CDR3 DNA reads TGCGCCAGCAGCTTGCGGCGGGCCATGGATGAGCAGTTCTTC. As protein: CASSLRRAMDEQFF.

The sample holds a few counts of this clonotype. The rearrangement links TRBV10-3 to TRBJ1-6, with D hard to call. The germline V gene encodes CDR1 ENHRY and CDR2 SYGVKD. The V end lost 10 bases, the J end lost 10 bases, and 20 bases lay between the germline ends. The CDR3 contains 14 residues. The CDR3 protein is CATSVGGKDSPLHF. Here the CDR3 DNA reads TGTGCCACCTCCGTTGGCGGGAAGGACTCACCCCTCCACTTT.

This chain connects TRBV11-2 to TRBJ2-7; D might be TRBD2 (7 bases). V lost 1 base and J 5 bases, leaving 15 bases between the germline ends. CDR1 is SGHAT and CDR2 is FQNNGV in the germline V gene. This CDR3 spans 15 amino acids. The CDR3 DNA sequence: TGTGCCAGCAGCTTAGGGTTACGGGGGGCTAACGAGCAGTACGTC. Protein: CASSLGLRGANEQYV.

CDR3 sequence reads: CASSDLLTGELFF. The CDR3 DNA follows: TGTGCCAGCAGTGACCTCCTTACCGGGGAGCTGTTTTTT. This chain joins TRBV25-1 and TRBJ2-2, with D hard to call. Per the germline V gene, CDR1 is MGHDK and CDR2 is SYGVNS. Trimming pared 3 bases from V and 5 bases from J, leaving 7 bases between. CDR3 length: 13 amino acids.

This chain connects TRBV24-1 to TRBJ2-1; TRBD2 matches 7 bases. Germline CDR1 is KGHDR and CDR2 is SFDVKD. CDR3 length equals 15 residues. V dropped 1 base and J dropped 2; count of bases not matched to a gene: 1. The CDR3 coding sequence is TGTGCCACCAGTGATTTACGGGGGGCCTACAATGAGCAGTTCTTC. It yields the protein CATSDLRGAYNEQFF.

The rearrangement links TRBV6-2 or TRBV6-3 to TRBJ2-4, with 7 bases lining up with TRBD1. Trimming removed 4 bases from V and 8 bases from J; junction bases left unmatched: 5. The CDR3 extends over 13 amino acids. Germline CDR1 reads MNHEY; CDR2 reads SVGEGT. As DNA, the CDR3 is TGTGCCAGCAGTTTGAGACAGGGAGACATTCAGTACTTC. It translates to CASSLRQGDIQYF.

The V call is TRBV19, the J call TRBJ2-2; D may be TRBD1 (6 bases). In germline, CDR1 is LNHDA, CDR2 SQIVND (reference sequence). The CDR3 has 16 residues. V lost 5 bases and J lost 3, with 16 bases in between. CDR3 in DNA: TGTGCCAGTAGTCGGGGATGGGGGCTCGACACCGGGGAGCTGTTTTTT. It specifies CASSRGWGLDTGELFF.

J is TRBJ2-3 and V is TRBV11-3; perhaps TRBD1 as D (6 bases). Germline loops: CDR1 SGHNT, CDR2 YENEEA. This CDR3 region has 17 residues. The CDR3 here is CATSPGQPRVGADTQYF. The CDR3, as DNA: TGTGCTACCTCGCCCGGACAGCCGAGGGTCGGAGCAGATACGCAGTATTTT.

This clonotype has a handful of counts. V and J are TRBV4-3 and TRBJ2-7; D gene uncertain. This CDR3 is built from 16 residues. V was cut by 0 bases and J by 6 bases, with 18 bases left in between. Germline values: CDR1 LGHNA, CDR2 YSLEER. The CDR3 DNA reads as TGCGCCAGCAGCCAAGATTGGAGTCCGAACCTTGGCGAGCAGTACGTC. Amino acid sequence: CASSQDWSPNLGEQYV.

The V gene is TRBV4-3, the J gene TRBJ2-1, with D hard to call. Per the germline V gene, CDR1 is LGHNA and CDR2 is YSLEER. The CDR3 contains 17 residues. The germline V and J ends were trimmed by 0 bases and 0 bases, with 12 bases remaining between them. CDR3 nucleotide sequence: TGCGCCAGCAGCCAAGAGCCCGGGCCCCGCTCCTACAATGAGCAGTTCTTC. Encoded protein: CASSQEPGPRSYNEQFF.

The chain recombines TRBV5-1 with TRBJ2-3, with unresolved D. The CDR3 covers 13 residues. Trimming cost V 0 bases and J 4 bases, with 6 bases left between them. CDR1 SGHRS and CDR2 YFSETQ come from the germline V gene. This CDR3 is CASSLAASDTQYF. CDR3 nucleotides: TGCGCCAGCAGCTTGGCTGCGTCAGATACGCAGTATTTT.

The gene calls are TRBV28 and TRBJ2-5, with TRBD1 matching over 8 bases. The junction had 8 bases not matched to a gene; V was cut back by 4 bases and J by 1 base. The V gene's germline CDR1 is MDHEN and CDR2 SYDVKM. The CDR3 has 16 amino acids. The DNA of the CDR3 is TGTGCCAGCAGTTCCCCGGACAGGGACGTCCAAGAGACCCAGTACTTC. Residues: CASSSPDRDVQETQYF.

This rearrangement joins TRBV6-2 or TRBV6-3 to TRBJ1-5; D is undetermined. The CDR3 contains 14 residues. Deletions cut 6 bases from V and 6 bases from J, with 15 bases between. Per the germline V gene, CDR1 is MNHEY and CDR2 is SVGEGT. The CDR3 DNA is TGTGCCAGCAGCCCCAACTGGGGTGGTCAGCCCCAGCATTTT. It codes for CASSPNWGGQPQHF.

This clonotype was detected only a few times. The chain has TRBV7-9 and TRBJ2-3, with unresolved D. The V and J ends lost 6 bases and 0 bases respectively, with 16 bases between them. There are 16 residues in the CDR3. Germline assignment: CDR1 SEHNR and CDR2 FQNEAQ (reference sequence). CDR3 coding DNA: TGTGCCAGCAGGGCTGGCTGGGGATCTAGCACAGATACGCAGTATTTT. Its translation is CASRAGWGSSTDTQYF. The variable domain in full, with the rest retrieved from reference TRBV7-9 and TRBJ2-3, is DTGVSQNPRHKITKRGQNVTFRCDPISEHNRLYWYRQTLGQGPEFLTYFQNEAQLEKSRLLSDRFSAERPKGSFSTLEIQRTEQGDSAMYLCASRAGWGSSTDTQYFGPGTRLTVL.

The J gene is TRBJ1-1, the V gene TRBV7-9; unclear D gene. CDR3 length equals 14 residues. The V gene lost 5 bases and the J gene lost 8 bases, with 18 bases spanning the gap. Germline CDR1 is SEHNR and CDR2 is FQNEAQ (reference sequence). The CDR3 coding sequence is TGTGCCAGCAGCCCGAAAGCAGGAACCACGGAAGCTTTCTTT. It yields the protein CASSPKAGTTEAFF.

The chain recombines TRBV6-2 or TRBV6-3 with TRBJ2-1; either TRBD1 or TRBD2 may supply D (5 bases each). The CDR3 consists of 14 residues. Trimming cost V 5 bases and J 7 bases, with 15 bases left between them. Germline loops: CDR1 MNHEY, CDR2 SVGEGT. CDR3 amino acids: CASSPGGALNEQFF. CDR3 DNA: TGTGCCAGCAGTCCTGGGGGAGCGTTGAATGAGCAGTTCTTC.

Only a few counts were recorded for this clonotype. The chain employs TRBV7-6 and TRBJ2-7; D is possibly TRBD2 (6 bases). From germline, CDR1 is SGHVS and CDR2 FNYEAQ. The ends were cut back, 0 bases at V and 2 bases at J, with 11 bases in the middle. This CDR3 has 15 amino acids. Here the CDR3 reads CASSLAPEGPYEQYF. The CDR3 DNA reads as TGTGCCAGCAGCTTAGCCCCGGAGGGACCCTACGAGCAGTACTTC.

The rearrangement joins TRBV4-2 to TRBJ2-2; 8 positions match TRBD2. Germline-derived CDR1 and CDR2 are LGHNA and YNFKEQ. This CDR3 has 14 amino acids. V dropped 5 bases and J dropped 6; count of bases not matched to a gene: 5. CDR3 region: CASSNSGGPGELFF. The CDR3 nucleotides read TGTGCCAGCAGCAACAGCGGGGGACCCGGGGAGCTGTTTTTT.

The genes are TRBV30 and TRBJ2-5, with 11 nucleotides matching TRBD2. Germline CDR1 GTSNPN, CDR2 SVGIG (reference sequence). The CDR3 is made up of 15 amino acids. Germline trimming cut 2 bases from V and 1 base from J; bases unmatched to any gene: 3. CDR3 nucleotides: TGTGCCTGGAGTTCGACTAGCGGGGTCCAAGAGACCCAGTACTTC. Amino acid sequence: CAWSSTSGVQETQYF.

Remarks on this clonotype: Sequence at one end of the junction differs from germline and may be a read error. The V and J genes are TRBV28 and TRBJ2-7; D unclear. The CDR3 has 13 amino acids. Germline CDR1 and CDR2: MDHEN and SYDVKM. CDR3 nucleotide sequence: TGTGCCAGCAGTTTAAGCCGGAGCTACGAGCAGAACTTC. It codes for CASSLSRSYEQNF.

This clonotype was seen a few times. The chain uses TRBV20-1 and TRBJ2-1; 9 bases match TRBD2. V lost 6 bases to trimming and J lost 7 bases; unmatched junction nucleotides: 10. CDR1 is DFQATT, CDR2 SNEGSKA, per germline (reference sequence). The CDR3 loop spans 14 amino acids. This chain's CDR3 is CSAAGLAHVNEQFF. The CDR3 DNA is TGCAGTGCCGCGGGACTAGCTCACGTGAATGAGCAGTTCTTC.

The J gene is TRBJ2-5, the V gene TRBV7-2; no firm D call. The CDR3 covers 13 residues. Trimming cost V 3 bases and J 1 base, with 6 bases left between them. Germline values: CDR1 SGHTA, CDR2 FQGNSA. The CDR3 DNA reads TGTGCCAGCAGCTTGGTAGTCCAAGAGACCCAGTACTTC. Translating gives CASSLVVQETQYF.

This clonotype occurred once. The V and J genes are TRBV5-1 and TRBJ1-2; D possibly corresponds to TRBD1 (5 bases). The CDR3 is made up of 14 amino acids. V shed 5 bases and J shed 8 bases, with 19 bases lying between them. CDR1 is SGHRS and CDR2 is YFSETQ in the germline V gene. The CDR3 is CASRRDGVMRGYTF. The CDR3 coding sequence is TGCGCCAGCAGAAGGGACGGGGTGATGCGGGGCTACACCTTC.

This clonotype was detected many times. This chain connects TRBV5-1 to TRBJ2-2; tentatively, D is TRBD1 (6 bases). CDR3 length equals 14 residues. V lost 6 bases and J 7 bases, leaving 16 bases between the germline ends. The germline CDR1 and CDR2 sequences are SGHRS and YFSETQ. The CDR3 region has the DNA TGCGCCAGCACTAACAGGGTCGGAGACGGGGAGCTGTTTTTT. This gives the protein CASTNRVGDGELFF. Filled out from reference TRBV5-1 and TRBJ2-2, the complete variable domain reads KAGVTQTPRYLIKTRGQQVTLSCSPISGHRSVSWYQQTPGQGLQFLFEYFSETQRNKGNFPGRFSGRQFSNSRSEMNVSTLELGDSALYLCASTNRVGDGELFFGEGSRLTVL.

This clonotype was detected a few times. The rearrangement joins TRBV4-3 to TRBJ1-1; D gene ambiguous. Trimming removed 1 base from V and 3 bases from J, with 9 bases in between. Germline lookup yields CDR1 LGHNA and CDR2 YSLEER. The CDR3 is 14 residues long. The DNA of the CDR3 is TGCGCCAGCAGCCAAGTCTTTTCCGACACTGAAGCTTTCTTT. Amino acids: CASSQVFSDTEAFF.

This clonotype was counted once. The CDR3 here is CASTHSNTPGNTIYF. The CDR3 bases are TGTGCCAGCACCCACAGTAACACCCCTGGAAACACCATATATTTT. The chain has TRBV6-1 and TRBJ1-3, with D uncertain. V was cut by 7 bases and J by 2 bases, with 15 bases left in between. Germline CDR1 MNHNS, CDR2 SASEGT. CDR3 size: 15 residues.

The gene calls are TRBV11-2 and TRBJ2-5; 7 nucleotides match TRBD2. The CDR3 spans 17 residues. The V gene's germline CDR1 is SGHAT and CDR2 FQNNGV. V lost 0 bases to trimming and J lost 7 bases; unmatched junction nucleotides: 14. This chain's CDR3 is CASSLDFGDYRYGTQYF. CDR3 coding DNA: TGTGCCAGCAGCTTAGACTTTGGGGACTATCGATATGGGACCCAGTACTTC.

The V gene is TRBV7-2, the J gene TRBJ1-5; weak D call: TRBD1 (5 bases). Germline V CDR1 and CDR2: SGHTA, FQGNSA. There are 16 residues in the CDR3. V was cut by 0 bases and J by 6 bases, with 15 bases left in between. CDR3 amino acids: CASSLAGTGSIQPQHF. DNA of the CDR3: TGTGCCAGCAGCTTAGCCGGGACGGGGTCTATTCAGCCCCAGCATTTT.

This chain links TRBV4-1 with TRBJ2-1; 9 nucleotides line up with TRBD2. With V trimmed by 4 bases and J by 4 bases, 8 bases remained unmatched. The germline CDR1 and CDR2 sequences are MGHRA and YSYEKL. The CDR3 is made up of 16 amino acids. CDR3 amino acids: CASSPIRLAVYNEQFF. The CDR3 nucleotides read TGCGCCAGCAGCCCGATCCGACTAGCGGTATACAATGAGCAGTTCTTC.